The clone carrying this T cell receptor (beta chain) was seen a few times. V lost 3 bases and J lost 3, with 18 bases in between. The CDR3 sequence is 16 residues long. Germline assignment: CDR1 DFQATT and CDR2 SNEGSKA (reference sequence). This entry comes from a study of T cells in Graves' hyperthyroidism and ophthalmopathy. Study-wide background: Peripheral blood collection took place at initial diagnosis, before any treatment.

PBMCs came from more than 9 ml fresh peripheral blood. Amplified TCR beta CDR3 regions derived from RNA transcripts. The TCR CDR3 was amplified in a first-round RT-PCR using the HTBI primer set. TCRdb independently ran MiXCR on the multiplex PCR reads; one entry per CDR3 protein. The top ten hold approximately 12% of the sample, which has around 250,000 distinct CDR3 sequences, just over 14% seen once. The TCR comes from a woman in her thirties or forties with Graves' hyperthyroidism that later progressed to Graves' ophthalmopathy. Sequencing was performed on blood. The chain carries TRBV20-1 and TRBJ2-4; the D gene could be TRBD1 or TRBD2 (5 bases each). The CDR3 is CSASGTRRGVKNIQYF. Here the CDR3 DNA reads TGCAGTGCTAGTGGTACAAGACGGGGCGTCAAAAACATTCAGTACTTC.